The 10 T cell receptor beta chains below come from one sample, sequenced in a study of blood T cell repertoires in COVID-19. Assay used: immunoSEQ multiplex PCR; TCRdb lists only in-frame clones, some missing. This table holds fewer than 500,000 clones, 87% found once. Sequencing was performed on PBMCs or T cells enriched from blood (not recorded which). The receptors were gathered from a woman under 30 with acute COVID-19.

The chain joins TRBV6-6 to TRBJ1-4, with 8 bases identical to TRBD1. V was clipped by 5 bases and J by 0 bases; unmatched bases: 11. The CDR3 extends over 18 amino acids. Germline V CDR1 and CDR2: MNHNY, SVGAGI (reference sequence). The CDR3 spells CASSPKGQDFATNEKLFF. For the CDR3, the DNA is TGTGCCAGCAGTCCGAAGGGACAGGACTTTGCAACTAATGAAAAACTGTTTTTT.

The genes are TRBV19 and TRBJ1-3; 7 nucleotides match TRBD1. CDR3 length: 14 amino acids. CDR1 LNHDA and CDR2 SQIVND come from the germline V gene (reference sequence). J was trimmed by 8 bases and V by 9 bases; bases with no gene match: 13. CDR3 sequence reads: CASSVPDRAHTIYF. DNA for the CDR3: TGTGCCAGCTCAGTGCCTGACAGGGCACACACCATATATTTT.

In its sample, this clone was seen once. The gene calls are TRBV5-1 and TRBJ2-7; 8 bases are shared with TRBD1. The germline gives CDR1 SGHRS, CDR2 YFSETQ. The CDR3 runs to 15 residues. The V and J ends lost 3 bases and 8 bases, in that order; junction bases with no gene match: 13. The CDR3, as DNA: TGCGCCAGCAGCTCGACAACCGGGACAGGATCGCAGCAGTACTTC. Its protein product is CASSSTTGTGSQQYF.

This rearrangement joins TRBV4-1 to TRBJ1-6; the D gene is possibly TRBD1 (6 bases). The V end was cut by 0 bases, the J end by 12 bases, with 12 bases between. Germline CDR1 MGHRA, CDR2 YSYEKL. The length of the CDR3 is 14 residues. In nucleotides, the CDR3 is TGCGCCAGCAGCCAAGAAAGCAGGGGTTTACCCCTCCACTTT. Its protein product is CASSQESRGLPLHF.

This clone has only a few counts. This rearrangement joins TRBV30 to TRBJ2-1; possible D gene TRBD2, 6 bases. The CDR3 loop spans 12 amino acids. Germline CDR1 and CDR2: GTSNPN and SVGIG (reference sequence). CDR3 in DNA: TGTGGGGTCGGGACTTCTTACAATGAGCAGTTCTTC. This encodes CGVGTSYNEQFF.

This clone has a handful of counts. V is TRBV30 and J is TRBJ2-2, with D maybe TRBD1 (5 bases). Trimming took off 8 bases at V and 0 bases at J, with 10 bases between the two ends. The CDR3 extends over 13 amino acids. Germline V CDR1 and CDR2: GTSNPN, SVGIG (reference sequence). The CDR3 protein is CAQTEANTGELFF. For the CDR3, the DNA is TGTGCCCAGACAGAAGCGAACACCGGGGAGCTGTTTTTT.

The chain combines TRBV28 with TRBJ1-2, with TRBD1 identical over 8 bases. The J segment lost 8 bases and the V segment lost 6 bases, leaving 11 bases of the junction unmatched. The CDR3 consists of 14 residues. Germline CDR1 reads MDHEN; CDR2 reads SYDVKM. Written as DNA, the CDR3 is TGTGCCAGCAGCCAACGGCAGGGGGCGTGGGGCTACACCTTC. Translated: CASSQRQGAWGYTF.

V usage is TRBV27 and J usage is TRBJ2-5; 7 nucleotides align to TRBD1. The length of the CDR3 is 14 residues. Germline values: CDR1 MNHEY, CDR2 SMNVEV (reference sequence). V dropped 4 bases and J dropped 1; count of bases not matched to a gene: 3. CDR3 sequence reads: CASSSSGGQETQYF. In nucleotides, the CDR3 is TGTGCCAGCAGTTCCTCAGGGGGCCAAGAGACCCAGTACTTC.

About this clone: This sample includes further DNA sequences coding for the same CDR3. The CDR3: CASSSDRGEQYF. The CDR3 DNA reads TGTGCCAGCAGTTCGGACAGGGGCGAGCAGTACTTC. This chain links TRBV12-3 or TRBV12-4 with TRBJ2-7; 9 nucleotides line up with TRBD1. There are 12 residues in the CDR3. The ends lost 4 bases at V and 6 bases at J; junction bases unmatched: 1.

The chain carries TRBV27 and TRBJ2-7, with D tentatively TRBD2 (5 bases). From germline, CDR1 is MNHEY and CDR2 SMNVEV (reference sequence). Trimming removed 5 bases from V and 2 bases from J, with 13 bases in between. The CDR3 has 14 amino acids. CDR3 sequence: CASSHEPRAYEQYF. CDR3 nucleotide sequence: TGTGCCAGCAGTCACGAACCGAGGGCCTACGAGCAGTACTTC.